The rows below give T cell receptor beta chains drawn from one sample of a study of cytomegalovirus exposure and HLA in healthy donors. Sequenced by immunoSEQ multiplex PCR; TCRdb stores in-frame clones only, minus some. The data hold 150,000 to 200,000 clones, with over 70% observed a single time. Sequencing input: PBMCs. The receptors stem from a woman aged 40 to 50 in good health and CMV-seropositive. Each CDR3 is given with its conserved first and last residue. A D gene is named only where the DNA matches it firmly. Clone sizes are given selectively: once, few, many, or a class where the clone is expanded.

14,-,TRBJ1-5,TRBV7-2,-,CASSIRQGQGPQHF,TGTGCCAGCAGCATCCGTCAGGGACAAGGGCCCCAGCATTTT
13,-,TRBJ1-6,TRBV19,-,CASSISGDSPLHF,TGTGCCAGTAGTATTAGCGGAGATTCACCCCTCCACTTT
15,-,TRBJ2-7,TRBV11-2,-,CASSLALGESYEQYF,TGTGCCAGCAGCTTAGCGCTCGGGGAGTCCTACGAGCAGTACTTC
15,TRBD2,TRBJ2-1,TRBV5-1,-,CASSLGSGAANEQFF,TGCGCCAGCAGCTTAGGTAGCGGGGCGGCCAATGAGCAGTTCTTC
13,-,TRBJ1-1,TRBV14,once,CASSQLPGAEAFF,TGTGCCAGCAGCCAACTTCCAGGGGCTGAAGCTTTCTTT
15,-,TRBJ1-5,TRBV19,-,CASSKSGALPQPQHF,TGTGCCAGTAGTAAAAGCGGGGCCTTACCGCAGCCCCAGCATTTT
17,-,TRBJ1-6,TRBV4-2,-,CASSQVLREWANSPLHF,TGTGCCAGCAGCCAAGTTCTCAGGGAATGGGCGAATTCACCCCTCCACTTT
15,TRBD1,TRBJ2-1,TRBV30,once,CAWSGETGGWNEQFF,TGTGCCTGGAGTGGGGAGACAGGGGGCTGGAATGAGCAGTTCTTC
13,-,TRBJ1-1,TRBV25-1,-,CASSERGRGEAFF,TGTGCCAGCAGTGAAAGGGGGAGGGGTGAAGCTTTCTTT
13,-,TRBJ1-6,TRBV5-8,-,CASSLFRNSPLHF,TGTGCCAGCAGCTTGTTTCGGAATTCACCCCTCCACTTT
14,-,TRBJ2-3,TRBV11-3,-,CASSSGLTSDTQYF,TGTGCCAGCAGCTCGGGACTTACGTCAGATACGCAGTATTTT
15,TRBD1,TRBJ1-5,TRBV5-8,-,CASSLGQGQSLAQHF,TGTGCCAGCAGCTTGGGACAGGGACAGTCTCTGGCCCAGCATTTT
15,TRBD2,TRBJ2-7,TRBV9,-,CASSESGTSGGAKYF,TGTGCCAGCAGCGAATCCGGGACTAGCGGGGGGGCCAAGTACTTC
13,-,TRBJ1-1,TRBV4-1,medium-sized,CASSQDPGLEAFF,TGCGCCAGCAGCCAGGACCCGGGACTTGAAGCTTTCTTT
14,-,TRBJ1-1,TRBV5-4,-,CASSARVEGTEAFF,TGTGCCAGCAGCGCCAGGGTAGAAGGCACTGAAGCTTTCTTT
13,-,TRBJ1-1,TRBV5-1,-,CASGETGIPEAFF,TGCGCCAGCGGCGAAACAGGGATACCTGAAGCTTTCTTT
17,TRBD2,TRBJ2-3,TRBV5-1,-,CASSLELAGGLGDTQYF,TGCGCCAGCAGCTTGGAACTAGCGGGGGGGCTGGGGGATACGCAGTATTTT
13,-,TRBJ1-2,TRBV30,-,CAWSPGQFYGYTF,TGTGCCTGGAGTCCTGGACAGTTCTATGGCTACACCTTC
11,-,TRBJ1-1,TRBV6-5,-,CASSSPAEAFF,TGTGCCAGCAGTTCCCCTGCTGAAGCTTTCTTT
16,-,TRBJ1-2,TRBV2,few,CASNLPVGAEYYGYTF,TGTGCCAGCAACCTCCCGGTGGGGGCTGAGTACTATGGCTACACCTTC
13,-,TRBJ1-2,TRBV9,once,CASSVGGLNGYTF,TGTGCCAGCAGCGTAGGGGGGCTGAATGGCTACACCTTC
16,TRBD2,TRBJ2-7,TRBV2,-,CASRLGLAGGSREQYF,TGTGCCAGCAGACTAGGACTAGCGGGGGGGTCTCGCGAGCAGTACTTC
15,TRBD1,TRBJ1-1,TRBV29-1,-,CSVPGTGVGNTEAFF,TGCAGCGTCCCCGGGACAGGGGTGGGGAACACTGAAGCTTTCTTT
15,TRBD1,TRBJ1-2,TRBV7-2,-,CASSVDTGTGTGYTF,TGTGCCAGCAGCGTGGACACCGGGACAGGGACTGGCTACACCTTC
14,-,TRBJ2-3,TRBV12-5,-,CASGSGLAQDTQYF,TGTGCTAGTGGTTCGGGACTGGCCCAAGATACGCAGTATTTT
15,-,TRBJ2-1,TRBV28,-,CASSFHEWGLNEQFF,TGTGCCAGCAGTTTCCACGAATGGGGCCTCAATGAGCAGTTCTTC
15,-,TRBJ1-5,TRBV30,-,CAWSPPQGGWQPQHF,TGTGCCTGGAGTCCCCCGCAGGGAGGATGGCAGCCCCAGCATTTT
17,TRBD1,TRBJ1-5,TRBV11-2,-,CASSLEPNGQVRKPQHF,TGTGCCAGCAGCCTGGAGCCGAATGGACAGGTGCGTAAGCCCCAGCATTTT
15,-,TRBJ2-3,TRBV30,-,CAWSRGGPRADTQYF,TGTGCCTGGAGTAGGGGGGGCCCCCGGGCAGATACGCAGTATTTT
14,TRBD1,TRBJ2-7,TRBV27,-,CASSLGPQGYEQYF,TGTGCCAGCAGTTTAGGGCCACAGGGGTACGAGCAGTACTTC
15,-,TRBJ2-1,TRBV5-8,-,CASSLADSRYNEQFF,TGTGCCAGCAGCCTCGCGGACTCTCGATACAATGAGCAGTTCTTC
15,-,TRBJ1-5,TRBV6-1,few,CASSEEVEPNQPQHF,TGTGCCAGCAGTGAAGAAGTAGAGCCCAATCAGCCCCAGCATTTT
16,TRBD1,TRBJ1-3,TRBV18,-,CASSPPTGISGNTIYF,TGTGCCAGCTCACCACCGACAGGGATATCTGGAAACACCATATATTTT
14,-,TRBJ2-2,TRBV7-2,-,CASSPGLTLGELFF,TGTGCCAGCAGCCCAGGGTTAACCCTCGGGGAGCTGTTTTTT
15,TRBD1,TRBJ2-3,TRBV11-3,-,CASSLSTGVTDTQYF,TGTGCCAGCAGCTTAAGCACAGGGGTCACAGATACGCAGTATTTT
15,TRBD2,TRBJ2-1,TRBV7-9,-,CASSFVSGGAGEQFF,TGTGCCAGCAGCTTTGTTAGCGGGGGGGCGGGTGAGCAGTTCTTC
14,TRBD2,TRBJ2-1,TRBV6-1,once,CASSGLAGGVRQFF,TGTGCCAGCAGTGGACTAGCGGGGGGTGTTAGGCAGTTCTTC
17,TRBD2,TRBJ2-5,TRBV4-2,-,CASSQVSLAGVQETQYF,TGTGCCAGCAGCCAAGTTAGTCTAGCGGGGGTCCAAGAGACCCAGTACTTC
15,TRBD2,TRBJ2-7,TRBV9,-,CASGPTSGAPYEQYF,TGTGCCAGCGGCCCTACTAGCGGGGCCCCCTACGAGCAGTACTTC
15,TRBD1,TRBJ1-1,TRBV6-1,-,CASSERFRDRGEAFF,TGTGCCAGCAGTGAACGCTTCCGGGACAGGGGGGAAGCTTTCTTT